Listed here are 12 T cell receptor beta chains from one sample, sequenced in a study of blood T cell repertoires in COVID-19. Profiling relied on immunoSEQ multiplex PCR, and the TCRdb table lists in-frame clones only, not all of them. The top ten clones hold roughly 13% of a sample with roughly 52,000 clones, 70% to 90% of them seen once. The sample was peripheral blood. Source of these receptors: a human donor in a cohort sampled during active COVID-19.

The V and J genes are TRBV5-1 and TRBJ2-3; TRBD2 is a possible D gene (6 bases). V was shortened by 4 bases and J by 1 base, with 13 bases between the two germline ends. Germline V gene data show CDR1 as SGHRS and CDR2 as YFSETQ. The CDR3 contains 15 residues. The DNA for the CDR3 is TGCGCCAGCAGCGGAGGGACCCCAGGCACAGATACGCAGTATTTT. Protein sequence: CASSGGTPGTDTQYF.

The sample holds a few counts of this clone. For the CDR3, the DNA is TGTGCCAGCTCACCAACGGGGGGAAACACCATATATTTT. As protein: CASSPTGGNTIYF. The rearrangement joins TRBV18 to TRBJ1-3, with D unresolved. Germline CDR1 KGHSH, CDR2 LQKENI. V was shortened by 2 bases and J by 4 bases, with 6 bases between the two germline ends. This CDR3 is 13 amino acids long.

The rearrangement links TRBV2 to TRBJ2-3; 8 nucleotides agree with TRBD2. CDR1 is SNHLY and CDR2 is FYNNEI in the germline V gene. The CDR3 runs 15 residues. With 1 base clipped from V and 2 bases from J, the junction kept 2 bases outside the gene matches. The CDR3 bases are TGTGCCAGCAGTGAAGGACTAGCGTACACAGATACGCAGTATTTT. It translates to CASSEGLAYTDTQYF. Complete variable domain (other parts from reference TRBV2 and TRBJ2-3): EPEVTQTPSHQVTQMGQEVILRCVPISNHLYFYWYRQILGQKVEFLVSFYNNEISEKSEIFDDQFSVERPDGSNFTLKIRSTKLEDSAMYFCASSEGLAYTDTQYFGPGTRLTVL.

The genes are TRBV11-1 and TRBJ2-7; 10 bases are a match to TRBD1. Trimming took 5 bases from V and 2 from J; bases not matched to a gene: 9. The length of the CDR3 is 16 residues. The germline V gene encodes CDR1 SGHAT and CDR2 FQDESV (reference sequence). This chain's CDR3 is CASSTSGTGAPYEQYF. As DNA, the CDR3 is TGTGCCAGCAGCACATCCGGGACAGGGGCCCCCTACGAGCAGTACTTC.

In the case of this clone: Compared with germline, one end of the junction differs, possibly owing to a read error. CDR3 region: CASSLGETGRGETQYF. DNA of the CDR3: TGTGCTAGCAGCTTAGGGGAGACAGGGCGGGGAGAGACCCAGTACTTC. The chain employs TRBV7-7 and TRBJ2-5, with a weak D call TRBD1 (7 bases). The CDR3 spans 16 residues. Germline values: CDR1 SSHAT, CDR2 FNYEAQ (reference sequence).

This chain connects TRBV7-3 to TRBJ2-7; TRBD2 agrees at 13 bases. Germline values: CDR1 SGHTA, CDR2 FQGTGA. The CDR3 is made up of 15 amino acids. The V segment lost 4 bases and the J segment 0 bases; nucleotides outside the gene matches: 0. The CDR3 DNA reads TGTGCCAGCAGCTGGACTAGCGGGAGCTCCTACGAGCAGTACTTC. Translating it yields CASSWTSGSSYEQYF.

Concerning this clone: This specimen includes other DNA sequences encoding the same CDR3. The rearrangement joins TRBV6-4 to TRBJ1-1; D might be TRBD1 (5 bases). The CDR3 runs 13 residues. Trimming took 5 bases from V and 2 from J, leaving 9 bases between them. The V gene's germline CDR1 is MRHNA and CDR2 SNTAGT. The CDR3: CASSRDRNTEAFF. CDR3 coding DNA: TGTGCCAGCAGTAGAGACAGAAACACTGAAGCTTTCTTT.

The rearrangement links TRBV5-1 to TRBJ1-1, with 10 positions matching TRBD1. This CDR3 contains 14 residues. CDR1 is SGHRS and CDR2 is YFSETQ in the germline V gene. Trimming removed 4 bases from V and 5 bases from J; junction bases left unmatched: 5. The CDR3 nucleotides read TGCGCCAGCAGCCTAGGACAGGGGGAGACTGAAGCTTTCTTT. It is translated as CASSLGQGETEAFF.

This chain connects TRBV25-1 to TRBJ2-3; 7 positions agree with TRBD2. J gave up 2 bases and V 3 bases, and 5 bases lay outside the gene matches. The CDR3 totals 15 residues. Germline CDR1 is MGHDK and CDR2 is SYGVNS. The CDR3 DNA is TGTGCCAGCAGTGATAGCGGGTATTCCACAGATACGCAGTATTTT. This sequence encodes CASSDSGYSTDTQYF.

The rearrangement uses TRBV6-4 and TRBJ2-7, with 10 bases that match TRBD2. CDR3 size: 20 residues. V dropped 10 bases and J dropped 5; count of bases not matched to a gene: 29. The germline CDR1 and CDR2 sequences are MRHNA and SNTAGT. Written as DNA, the CDR3 is TGTGCCATCGGTTTTAGGTGTTTTGTGGTCGCACTAGCGGGAAAGGACGAGCAGTACTTC. This codes for CAIGFRCFVVALAGKDEQYF.

The V gene is TRBV15, the J gene TRBJ2-1; 14 bases match TRBD2. Losses at the gene ends were 5 bases for V and 8 bases for J; bases not matched to a gene: 5. In germline, CDR1 is LNHNV, CDR2 YYDKDF (reference sequence). This CDR3 has 15 amino acids. The CDR3 DNA follows: TGTGCCACCAGCGGTGGGACTAGCGGGAGCGATGAGCAGTTCTTC. This translates into CATSGGTSGSDEQFF. Full variable domain (missing parts from reference TRBV15 and TRBJ2-1): DAMVIQNPRYQVTQFGKPVTLSCSQTLNHNVMYWYQQKSSQAPKLLFHYYDKDFNNEADTPDNFQSRRPNTSFCFLDIRSPGLGDTAMYLCATSGGTSGSDEQFFGPGTRLTVL.

The CDR3: CASSPHGGGGGGPGNTIYF. The CDR3 DNA reads TGTGCCAGCAGTCCCCATGGTGGGGGGGGCGGAGGGCCTGGAAACACCATATATTTT. The gene calls are TRBV28 and TRBJ1-3; TRBD1 is a possible D gene (6 bases). CDR3 length equals 19 residues. V lost 5 bases and J 2 bases, leaving 25 bases between the germline ends. Per germline, CDR1 MDHEN and CDR2 SYDVKM.